The 24 T cell receptor beta chains below come from one sample, sequenced in a study of T cells in Graves' hyperthyroidism and ophthalmopathy. What was amplified from RNA transcripts were TCR beta CDR3 regions. A set of HTBI primers served as the primers for a first-round RT-PCR of the TCR CDR3. One entry per CDR3 protein results from TCRdb running MiXCR on the multiplex PCR reads. There are under 400,000 distinct CDR3 sequences in the sample; 16% occur only once, and around a third lies in the top ten. The sequencing sample was made of blood. The receptors originated from a man aged 30 to 39 with Graves' hyperthyroidism.

This clonotype was detected ten times or more. This sequence joins TRBV29-1 and TRBJ1-1; tentatively, D is TRBD1 (6 bases). Germline CDR1 and CDR2: SQVTM and ANQGSEA. The length of the CDR3 is 14 residues. The V end lost 6 bases, the J end lost 4 bases, and 18 bases lay between the germline ends. The CDR3 sequence: CSVARGGAGTEAFF. CDR3 in DNA: TGCAGCGTGGCTAGAGGGGGTGCGGGCACTGAAGCTTTCTTT.

As to this clonotype: A much larger clone is a single base away; this may be a read error. The chain employs TRBV3-1 and TRBJ1-1; D call uncertain. The CDR3 covers 14 residues. V was trimmed by 7 bases and J by 6 bases, leaving 18 bases between them. CDR1 LGHDT and CDR2 YNNKEL come from the germline V gene (reference sequence). The CDR3 DNA sequence: TGTGCCAGCACCCGAGGCAGGTTATTGGCTGAAGCTTTCTTT. Translating gives CASTRGRLLAEAFF.

This clonotype was recorded at least ten times. The chain employs TRBV20-1 and TRBJ1-1, with 11 bases fitting TRBD1. This CDR3 comprises 14 residues. The junction had 6 bases not matched to a gene; V was cut back by 5 bases and J by 4 bases. Germline values: CDR1 DFQATT, CDR2 SNEGSKA (reference sequence). Written as DNA, the CDR3 is TGCAGTGCTGAGGGGGGGACAGGGGGCACTGAAGCTTTCTTT. This encodes CSAEGGTGGTEAFF.

This clonotype was recorded many times. The J gene is TRBJ2-5, the V gene TRBV29-1, with 7 nucleotides matching TRBD2. Germline CDR1 SQVTM, CDR2 ANQGSEA. The CDR3 consists of 12 residues. Trimming cost V 4 bases and J 5 bases; bases outside gene matches: 4. The CDR3 DNA reads TGCAGCGTTGTCGGGGGGACCGAGACCCAGTACTTC. It codes for CSVVGGTETQYF. Full variable domain (rest looked up from reference TRBV29-1 and TRBJ2-5): SAVISQKPSRDICQRGTSLTIQCQVDSQVTMMFWYRQQPGQSLTLIATANQGSEATYESGFVIDKFPISRPNLTFSTLTVSNMSPEDSSIYLCSVVGGTETQYFGPGTRLLVL.

Notes on this clonotype: Possible read error: a much larger clone is one base away. V usage is TRBV2 and J usage is TRBJ2-1, with TRBD2 identical over 8 bases. CDR3 length equals 15 residues. Trimming cost V 5 bases and J 7 bases; bases outside gene matches: 10. CDR1 and CDR2 from the germline V gene are SNHLY and FYNNEI. CDR3: CASSLPAGVGNEQFF. The CDR3, as DNA: TGTGCCAGCAGTTTACCAGCGGGAGTGGGAAATGAGCAGTTCTTC.

CDR3 protein: CASSQWEVFDEQYF. CDR3 nucleotides: TGTGCCAGCAGCCAATGGGAAGTTTTCGACGAGCAGTACTTC. The chain couples TRBV14 to TRBJ2-7; D gene uncertain. The germline V and J ends were trimmed by 2 bases and 5 bases, with 13 bases remaining between them. Per the germline V gene, CDR1 is SGHDN and CDR2 is FVKESK. This CDR3 contains 14 residues. Variable domain in full (rest from reference TRBV14 and TRBJ2-7): EAGVTQFPSHSVIEKGQTVTLRCDPISGHDNLYWYRRVMGKEIKFLLHFVKESKQDESGMPNNRFLAERTGGTYSTLKVQPAELEDSGVYFCASSQWEVFDEQYFGPGTRLTVT.

This clonotype has only a few counts. The chain carries TRBV9 and TRBJ2-7, with TRBD2 identical over 8 bases. After removal of 0 bases from V and 6 bases from J, the junction contained 8 bases not matched to a gene. CDR1 and CDR2 from the germline V gene are SGDLS and YYNGEE. There are 15 residues in the CDR3. CDR3: CASSVAPGGEREQYF. The CDR3 DNA follows: TGTGCCAGCAGCGTAGCTCCGGGAGGGGAGCGCGAGCAGTACTTC.

A note on this clonotype: A read error may explain this, as a much larger clone is one base away. The rearrangement uses TRBV12-3 or TRBV12-4 and TRBJ2-1; maybe TRBD2 (7 bases). V was trimmed by 4 bases and J by 5 bases, leaving 15 bases between them. This CDR3 spans 15 amino acids. In nucleotides, the CDR3 is TGTGCCAGCAGTTCTGCGGGGGCGCGGAACAATGAGCAGTTCTTC. Its translation: CASSSAGARNNEQFF.

This clonotype has just a few counts. The chain joins TRBV4-2 to TRBJ2-5; 10 bases align to TRBD2. V was clipped by 1 base and J by 7 bases; unmatched bases: 9. The CDR3 runs 16 residues. Germline CDR1 LGHNA, CDR2 YNFKEQ. CDR3 loop: CASSQGLAGREGTQYF. In DNA form, the CDR3 reads TGTGCCAGCAGCCAAGGACTAGCGGGCCGGGAAGGGACCCAGTACTTC.

Of note for this clonotype: This may stem from a read error, because a much larger clone lies one nucleotide away. The chain joins TRBV6-2 or TRBV6-3 to TRBJ2-7, with D maybe TRBD2 (7 bases). CDR1 is MNHEY, CDR2 SVGEGT, per germline. The CDR3 is 12 amino acids. CDR3 amino acids: CACSTGGREQYF. For the CDR3, the DNA is TGTGCCTGCAGTACGGGGGGCCGCGAGCAGTACTTC.

Ten or more counts support this clonotype. The chain uses TRBV28 and TRBJ2-7; D possibly corresponds to TRBD1 (5 bases). Germline loops: CDR1 MDHEN, CDR2 SYDVKM. The CDR3 is 13 amino acids. The V gene lost 5 bases and the J gene lost 2 bases, with 10 bases spanning the gap. The CDR3 DNA reads as TGTGCCAGCAGTATCGAACAGGCCTACGAGCAGTACTTC. Residues: CASSIEQAYEQYF.

The V gene is TRBV9, the J gene TRBJ1-6; D call uncertain. The V end lost 0 bases, the J end lost 6 bases, and 7 bases lay between the germline ends. This CDR3 comprises 14 residues. In germline, CDR1 is SGDLS, CDR2 YYNGEE. The DNA of the CDR3 is TGTGCCAGCAGCGTAGGGAGCAGTAATTCACCCCTCCACTTT. Residues: CASSVGSSNSPLHF.

This clonotype was counted a few times. The gene calls are TRBV30 and TRBJ1-1; TRBD1 agrees at 8 bases. CDR1 and CDR2 from the germline V gene are GTSNPN and SVGIG (reference sequence). The ends lost 4 bases at V and 6 bases at J; junction bases unmatched: 10. The CDR3 extends over 14 amino acids. The CDR3 is CAWTGGQGAAEAFF. The CDR3 nucleotides are TGTGCCTGGACCGGAGGGCAGGGGGCTGCTGAAGCTTTCTTT.

This clonotype occurred many times. The V gene is TRBV3-1, the J gene TRBJ1-2, with D possibly matching TRBD1 (5 bases). V lost 4 bases and J 7 bases, leaving 16 bases between the germline ends. CDR1 is LGHDT, CDR2 YNNKEL, per germline (reference sequence). The CDR3 totals 14 residues. In DNA, the CDR3 is TGTGCCAGCAGCCGTGGGGCGGACGGCCGTGGCTACACCTTC. It encodes CASSRGADGRGYTF.

This clonotype was recorded a few times. The chain employs TRBV24-1 and TRBJ1-2; a weak D match, TRBD1 (5 bases). Trimming stripped 2 bases from V and 6 bases from J, with 12 bases between. Germline CDR1 KGHDR, CDR2 SFDVKD. The CDR3 length is 14 residues. The CDR3 sequence: CATSDSNRQNGYTF. The CDR3 DNA reads TGTGCCACCAGTGATTCGAATAGACAGAATGGCTACACCTTC.

This chain links TRBV5-1 with TRBJ2-1; 8 nucleotides match TRBD2. The V gene's germline CDR1 is SGHRS and CDR2 YFSETQ. The CDR3 extends over 17 amino acids. Trimming cost V 9 bases and J 0 bases; bases outside gene matches: 14. The CDR3 region has the DNA TGCGCCACCCAAAGGCTAGCGGGCACGAGCTCCTACAATGAGCAGTTCTTC. Amino acids: CATQRLAGTSSYNEQFF.

This clonotype was picked up a small number of times. The chain uses TRBV5-5 and TRBJ1-1, with a tentative D call TRBD1 (5 bases). Germline values: CDR1 SGHKS, CDR2 YYEKEE (reference sequence). The CDR3 loop spans 14 amino acids. V lost 0 bases and J 3 bases, leaving 9 bases between the germline ends. The CDR3, as DNA: TGTGCCAGCAGCTTGGCACAGGAGGACACTGAAGCTTTCTTT. It specifies CASSLAQEDTEAFF.

The chain combines TRBV28 with TRBJ2-5; no clear D gene. CDR3 length: 13 residues. In germline, CDR1 is MDHEN, CDR2 SYDVKM. Trimming took off 4 bases at V and 7 bases at J, with 13 bases between the two ends. The CDR3 coding sequence is TGTGCCAGCAGTTCGGTCAGGTTACGGACCCAGTACTTC. It encodes CASSSVRLRTQYF.

At least ten counts were recorded for this clonotype. A junction end diverges from the germline sequence, so it may reflect a read error. The genes are TRBV20-1 and TRBJ2-2, with TRBD2 as a possible D gene (5 bases). The CDR3 runs to 13 residues. Germline loops: CDR1 DFQATT, CDR2 SNEGSKA (reference sequence). The CDR3 nucleotides read TGCAGTGCCAGAGGCGAGGGTCTGGGGGAGCTGTTTTTT. This sequence encodes CSARGEGLGELFF.

This clonotype was picked up many times. The rearrangement joins TRBV3-1 to TRBJ2-7; D unresolved. CDR1 and CDR2 (germline): LGHDT, YNNKEL (reference sequence). The ends were cut back, 1 base at V and 5 bases at J, with 6 bases in the middle. CDR3 size: 12 residues. CDR3 amino acids: CASSQVPHEQYF. In DNA form, the CDR3 reads TGTGCCAGCAGCCAAGTTCCCCACGAGCAGTACTTC.

DNA for the CDR3: TGTGCCACCTCGGGAGCTAGCAATCAGCCCCAGCATTTT. Encoded protein: CATSGASNQPQHF. The chain links TRBV24-1 to TRBJ1-5; the D is unclear. The CDR3 sequence is 13 residues long. Germline lookup yields CDR1 KGHDR and CDR2 SFDVKD. Trimming removed 9 bases from V and 0 bases from J, with 8 bases in between.

This clonotype was recorded a few times. The rearrangement links TRBV24-1 to TRBJ1-1; D uncertain. This CDR3 region has 13 residues. Germline assignment: CDR1 KGHDR and CDR2 SFDVKD. V dropped 4 bases and J dropped 1 base, with 6 bases sitting between them. For the CDR3, the DNA is TGTGCCACCAGTGAAGGCCAGAACACTGAAGCTTTCTTT. Residues: CATSEGQNTEAFF.

This clonotype was counted between two and nine times. The genes are TRBV19 and TRBJ2-7; D may be TRBD1 (5 bases). Germline assignment: CDR1 LNHDA and CDR2 SQIVND (reference sequence). V dropped 9 bases and J dropped 0 bases, with 9 bases sitting between them. This CDR3 is 12 amino acids long. The CDR3 region has the DNA TGTGCCAGCGGACACAGCTCCTACGAGCAGTACTTC. Residues: CASGHSSYEQYF.

This clonotype appeared many times. The chain couples TRBV11-2 to TRBJ2-2; 7 nucleotides line up with TRBD2. The CDR3 is 15 amino acids. J lost 4 bases, V lost 5 bases, and 7 bases had no gene match. CDR1 is SGHAT and CDR2 is FQNNGV in the germline V gene. CDR3 region: CASSPWGGFTGELFF. In nucleotides, the CDR3 is TGTGCCAGCAGCCCCTGGGGAGGGTTCACCGGGGAGCTGTTTTTT. Supplemented by reference TRBV11-2 and TRBJ2-2, the full variable domain reads EAGVAQSPRYKIIEKRQSVAFWCNPISGHATLYWYQQILGQGPKLLIQFQNNGVVDDSQLPKDRFSAERLKGVDSTLKIQPAKLEDSAVYLCASSPWGGFTGELFFGEGSRLTVL.